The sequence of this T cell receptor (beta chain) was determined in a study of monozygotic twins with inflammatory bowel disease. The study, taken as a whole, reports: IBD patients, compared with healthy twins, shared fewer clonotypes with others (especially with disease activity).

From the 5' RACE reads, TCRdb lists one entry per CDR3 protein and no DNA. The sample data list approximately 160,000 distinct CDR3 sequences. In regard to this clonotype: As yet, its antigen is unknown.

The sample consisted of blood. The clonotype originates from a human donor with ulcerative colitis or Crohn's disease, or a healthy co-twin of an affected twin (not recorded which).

CDR3 region: CASSLGTYLYEQYF. The gene calls are TRBV5-1 and TRBJ2-7; as DNA is missing, the TRBD1 call by TCRdb cannot be tested. The CDR3 sequence is 14 residues long. CDR1 is SGHRS, CDR2 YFSETQ, per germline.